The clone carrying this T cell receptor beta chain was seen a handful of times. Individual cDNA molecules received unique molecular identifiers. TCRdb independently ran MiXCR on the 5' RACE reads; one entry per CDR3 protein. The sample shows 95,000 to 120,000 distinct CDR3 sequences, roughly an eighth of them seen only once. The data were taken from a study of early T cells in non-severe SARS-CoV-2 infection. V dropped 2 bases and J dropped 11; count of bases not matched to a gene: 10. There are 15 residues in the CDR3. The V gene's germline CDR1 is DFQATT and CDR2 SNEGSKA (reference sequence). Sequenced input: whole blood. This clonotype was obtained from an adult who was a healthcare worker with PCR-confirmed SARS-CoV-2 infection or an uninfected control (not recorded which). This chain connects TRBV20-1 to TRBJ2-2; TRBD2 agrees at 11 bases. CDR3 bases: TGCAGTGCTAGACCTTCGGGACTAGCGGCTAATGAGCTGTTTTTT. As protein: CSARPSGLAANELFF.